The entry below gives a single T cell receptor (beta chain) sequence along with its context. These data are taken from a study of blood T cell repertoires in COVID-19. Libraries were prepared by immunoSEQ multiplex PCR; TCRdb keeps only in-frame clonotypes and omits some of them. Among hundreds of thousands of clones listed, around 89% were seen once. Between the trimmed V and J ends, which lost 5 bases and 10 bases, there was a span of 12 bases. Per the germline V gene, CDR1 is DFQATT and CDR2 is SNEGSKA (reference sequence). The CDR3 has 11 residues. The source of this sequence is a woman aged 25 to 45 with COVID-19, enrolled during active disease. The sample consisted of peripheral blood. The chain uses TRBV20-1 and TRBJ2-1; D is uncertain. In nucleotides, the CDR3 is TGCAGTGCTTCCCCCCCTGAGGAGCAGTTCTTC. It specifies CSASPPEEQFF.